This T cell receptor beta chain came from a study of cytomegalovirus exposure and HLA in healthy donors. Study-level findings and limits: In a later analysis, around 18,000 TCR beta sequences were associated with HLA alleles at 0.05 false discovery rate. HLA restriction was apparent for most CMV-associated TCR beta chains in a later analysis.

The sample holds one count of this clone. Its cognate antigen is unknown. Germline assignment: CDR1 GTSNPN and CDR2 SVGIG (reference sequence). The CDR3 totals 11 residues. V was trimmed by 3 bases and J by 7 bases, leaving 6 bases between them. Vbeta (60) and Jbeta (13) primers were used in the PCR. The repertoire was sequenced with immunoSEQ multiplex PCR; TCRdb's copy has only in-frame clones and lacks some. This sample has around 160,000 clones, with 60% to 85% found just once. The chain combines TRBV30 with TRBJ2-2; D call uncertain. The clonotype comes from a middle-aged man in good health and CMV-seropositive. What was sequenced was PBMCs. The DNA for the CDR3 is TGTGCCTGGAGGCAGAACGGGGAGCTGTTTTTT. It yields the protein CAWRQNGELFF.